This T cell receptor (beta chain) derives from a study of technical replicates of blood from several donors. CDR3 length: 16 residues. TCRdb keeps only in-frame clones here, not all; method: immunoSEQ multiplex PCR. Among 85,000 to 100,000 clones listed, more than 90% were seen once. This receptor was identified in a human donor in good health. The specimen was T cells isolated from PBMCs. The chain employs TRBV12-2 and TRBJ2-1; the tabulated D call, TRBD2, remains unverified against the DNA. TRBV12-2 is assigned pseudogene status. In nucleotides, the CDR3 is TGTGCAAGTCGCCCCACTAGCGGGAGCTCCTACAATGAGCAGTTCTTC. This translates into CASRPTSGSSYNEQFF.